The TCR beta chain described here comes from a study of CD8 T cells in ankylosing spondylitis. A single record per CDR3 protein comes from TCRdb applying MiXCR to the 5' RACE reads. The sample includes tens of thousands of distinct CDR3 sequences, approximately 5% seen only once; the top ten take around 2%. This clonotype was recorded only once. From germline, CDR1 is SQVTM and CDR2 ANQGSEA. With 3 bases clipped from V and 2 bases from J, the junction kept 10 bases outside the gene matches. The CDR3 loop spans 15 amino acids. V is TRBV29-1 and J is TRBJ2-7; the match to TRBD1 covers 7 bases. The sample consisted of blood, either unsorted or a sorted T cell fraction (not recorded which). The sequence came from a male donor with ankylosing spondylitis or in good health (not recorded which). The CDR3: CSVEAYGTAAYEQYF. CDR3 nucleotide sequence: TGCAGCGTTGAGGCCTACGGGACAGCAGCCTACGAGCAGTACTTC.